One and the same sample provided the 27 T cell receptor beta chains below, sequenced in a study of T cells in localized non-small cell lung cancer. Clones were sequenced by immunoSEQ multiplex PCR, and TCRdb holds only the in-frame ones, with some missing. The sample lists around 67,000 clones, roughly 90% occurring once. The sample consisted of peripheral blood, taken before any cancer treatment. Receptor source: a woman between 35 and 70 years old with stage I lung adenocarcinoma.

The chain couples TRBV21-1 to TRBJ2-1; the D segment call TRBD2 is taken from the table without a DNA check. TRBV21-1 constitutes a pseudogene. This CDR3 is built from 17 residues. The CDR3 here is CASSKAVLALAYNEQFF. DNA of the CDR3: TGTGCCAGCAGCAAAGCCGTACTAGCGTTGGCCTACAATGAGCAGTTCTTC.

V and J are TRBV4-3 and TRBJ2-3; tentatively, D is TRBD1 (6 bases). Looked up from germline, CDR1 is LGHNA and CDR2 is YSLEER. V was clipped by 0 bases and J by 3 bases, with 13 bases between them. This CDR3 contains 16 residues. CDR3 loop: CASSQDLGARTDTQYF. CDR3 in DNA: TGCGCCAGCAGCCAAGATTTGGGGGCGCGAACAGATACGCAGTATTTT.

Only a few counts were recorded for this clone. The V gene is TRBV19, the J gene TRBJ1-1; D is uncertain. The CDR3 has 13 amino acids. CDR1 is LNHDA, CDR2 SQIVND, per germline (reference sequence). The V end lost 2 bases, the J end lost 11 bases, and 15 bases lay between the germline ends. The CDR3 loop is CASSITIAAEAFF. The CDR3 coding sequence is TGTGCCAGTAGTATAACTATCGCGGCGGAGGCTTTCTTT.

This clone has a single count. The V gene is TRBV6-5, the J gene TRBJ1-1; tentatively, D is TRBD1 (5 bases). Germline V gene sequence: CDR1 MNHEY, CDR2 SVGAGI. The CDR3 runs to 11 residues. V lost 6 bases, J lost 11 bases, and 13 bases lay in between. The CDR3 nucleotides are TGTGCCAGCAGGGACCAGGGTTGGGCTTTCTTT. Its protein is CASRDQGWAFF.

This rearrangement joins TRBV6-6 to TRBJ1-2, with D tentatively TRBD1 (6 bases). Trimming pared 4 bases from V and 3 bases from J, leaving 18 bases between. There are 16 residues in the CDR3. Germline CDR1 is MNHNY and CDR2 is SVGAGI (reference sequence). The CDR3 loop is CASSSPGGRGDYGYTF. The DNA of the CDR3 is TGTGCCAGCAGTTCCCCCGGGGGCAGGGGCGACTATGGCTACACCTTC.

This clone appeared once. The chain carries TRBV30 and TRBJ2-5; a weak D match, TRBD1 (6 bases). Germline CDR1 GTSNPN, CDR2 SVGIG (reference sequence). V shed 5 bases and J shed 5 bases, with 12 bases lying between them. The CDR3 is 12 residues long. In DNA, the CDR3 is TGTGCCTGGGCCGTGCAGGGGGAGACCCAGTACTTC. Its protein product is CAWAVQGETQYF.

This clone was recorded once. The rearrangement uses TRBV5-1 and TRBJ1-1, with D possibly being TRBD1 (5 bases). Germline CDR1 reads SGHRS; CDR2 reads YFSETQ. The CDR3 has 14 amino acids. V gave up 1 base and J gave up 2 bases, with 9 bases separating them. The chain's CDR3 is CASSLTGANTEAFF. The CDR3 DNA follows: TGCGCCAGCAGCTTGACCGGGGCAAACACTGAAGCTTTCTTT.

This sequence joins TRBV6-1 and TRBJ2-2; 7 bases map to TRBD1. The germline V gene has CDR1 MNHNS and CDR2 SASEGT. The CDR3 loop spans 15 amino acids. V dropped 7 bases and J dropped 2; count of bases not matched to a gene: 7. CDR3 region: CASKVWTGNTGELFF. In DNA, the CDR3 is TGTGCCAGCAAGGTTTGGACAGGCAACACCGGGGAGCTGTTTTTT.

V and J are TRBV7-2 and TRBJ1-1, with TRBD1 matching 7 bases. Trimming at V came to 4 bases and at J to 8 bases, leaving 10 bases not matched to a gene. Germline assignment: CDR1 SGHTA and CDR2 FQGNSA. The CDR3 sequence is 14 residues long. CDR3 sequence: CASSSTPGTVEAFF. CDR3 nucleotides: TGTGCCAGCAGCTCGACCCCAGGGACAGTCGAAGCTTTCTTT.

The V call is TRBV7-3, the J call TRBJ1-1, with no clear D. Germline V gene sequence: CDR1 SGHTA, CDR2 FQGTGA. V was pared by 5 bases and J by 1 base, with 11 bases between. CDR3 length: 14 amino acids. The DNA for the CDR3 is TGTGCCAGCAGCCCATCCCGGGAGAACACTGAAGCTTTCTTT. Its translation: CASSPSRENTEAFF.

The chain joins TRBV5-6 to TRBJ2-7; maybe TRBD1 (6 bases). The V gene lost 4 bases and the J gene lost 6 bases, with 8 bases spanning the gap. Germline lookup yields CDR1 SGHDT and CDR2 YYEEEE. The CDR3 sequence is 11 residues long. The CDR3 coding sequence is TGTGCCAGCAGCAGACAGGTCGAGCAGTACTTC. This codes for CASSRQVEQYF.

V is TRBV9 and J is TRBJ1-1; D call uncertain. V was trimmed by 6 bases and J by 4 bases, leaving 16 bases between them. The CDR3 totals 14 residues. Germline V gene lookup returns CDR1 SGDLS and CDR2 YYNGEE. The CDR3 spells CASTDWVEGTEAFF. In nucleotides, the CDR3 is TGTGCCAGCACCGATTGGGTTGAGGGCACTGAAGCTTTCTTT. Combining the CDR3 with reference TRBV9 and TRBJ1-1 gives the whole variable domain DSGVTQTPKHLITATGQRVTLRCSPRSGDLSVYWYQQSLDQGLQFLIQYYNGEERAKGNILERFSAQQFPDLHSELNLSSLELGDSALYFCASTDWVEGTEAFFGQGTRLTVV.

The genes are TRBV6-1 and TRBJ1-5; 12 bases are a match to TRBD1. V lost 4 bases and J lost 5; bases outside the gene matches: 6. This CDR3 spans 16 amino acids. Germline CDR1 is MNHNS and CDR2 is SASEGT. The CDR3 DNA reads TGTGCCAGCAGTGCGACCGGGACAGGGGGCCATCAGCCCCAGCATTTT. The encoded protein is CASSATGTGGHQPQHF.

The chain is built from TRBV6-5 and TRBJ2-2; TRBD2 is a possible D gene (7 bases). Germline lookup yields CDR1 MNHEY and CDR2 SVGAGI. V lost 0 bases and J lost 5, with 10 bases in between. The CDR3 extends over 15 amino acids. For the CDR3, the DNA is TGTGCCAGCAGTTACTCTGGGGGGGCAACCGGGGAGCTGTTTTTT. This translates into CASSYSGGATGELFF.

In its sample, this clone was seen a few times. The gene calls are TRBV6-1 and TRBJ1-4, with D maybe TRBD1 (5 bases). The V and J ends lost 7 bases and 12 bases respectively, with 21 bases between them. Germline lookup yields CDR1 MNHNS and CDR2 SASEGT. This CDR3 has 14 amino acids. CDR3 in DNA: TGTGCCAGCAAGATGGCGGGACCGGCTCTTGAACTGTTTTTT. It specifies CASKMAGPALELFF.

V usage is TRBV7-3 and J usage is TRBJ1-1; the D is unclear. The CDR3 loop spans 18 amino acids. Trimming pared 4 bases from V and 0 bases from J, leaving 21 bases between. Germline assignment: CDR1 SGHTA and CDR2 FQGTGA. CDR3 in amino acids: CASSSSGGTAFLNTEAFF. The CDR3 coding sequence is TGTGCCAGCAGCTCCTCGGGCGGAACAGCCTTCTTGAACACTGAAGCTTTCTTT.

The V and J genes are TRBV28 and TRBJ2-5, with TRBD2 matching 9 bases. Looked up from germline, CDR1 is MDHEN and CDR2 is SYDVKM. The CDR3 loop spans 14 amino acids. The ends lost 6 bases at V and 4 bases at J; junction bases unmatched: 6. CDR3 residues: CASSASGVGETQYF. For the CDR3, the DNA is TGTGCCAGCAGCGCTAGCGGGGTGGGAGAGACCCAGTACTTC.

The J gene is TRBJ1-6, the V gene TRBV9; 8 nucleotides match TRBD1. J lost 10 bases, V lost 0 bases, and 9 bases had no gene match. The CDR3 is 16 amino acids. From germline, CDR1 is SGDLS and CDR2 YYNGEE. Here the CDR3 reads CASSVDPDRVGSPLHF. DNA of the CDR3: TGTGCCAGCAGCGTAGATCCGGACAGGGTTGGCTCACCCCTCCACTTT.

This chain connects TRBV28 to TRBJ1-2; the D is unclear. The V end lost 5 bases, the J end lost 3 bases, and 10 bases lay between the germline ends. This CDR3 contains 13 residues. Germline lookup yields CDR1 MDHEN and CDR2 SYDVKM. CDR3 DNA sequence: TGTGCCAGCAGTAATAGGTGGGACTATGGCTACACCTTC. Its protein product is CASSNRWDYGYTF.

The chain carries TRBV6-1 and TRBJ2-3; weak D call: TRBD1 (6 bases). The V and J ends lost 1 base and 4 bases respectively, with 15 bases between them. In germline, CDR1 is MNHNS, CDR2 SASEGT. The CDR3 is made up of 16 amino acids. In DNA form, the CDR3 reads TGTGCCAGCAGTGAAGAGGAAGGGAAGGGGGCAGATACGCAGTATTTT. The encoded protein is CASSEEEGKGADTQYF.

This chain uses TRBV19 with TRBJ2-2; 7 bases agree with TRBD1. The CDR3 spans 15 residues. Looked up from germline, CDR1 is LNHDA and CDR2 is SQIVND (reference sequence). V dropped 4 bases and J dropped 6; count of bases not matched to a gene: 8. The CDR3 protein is CASSRTAQGSGELFF. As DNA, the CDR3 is TGTGCCAGTAGTAGGACCGCACAGGGGTCCGGGGAGCTGTTTTTT.

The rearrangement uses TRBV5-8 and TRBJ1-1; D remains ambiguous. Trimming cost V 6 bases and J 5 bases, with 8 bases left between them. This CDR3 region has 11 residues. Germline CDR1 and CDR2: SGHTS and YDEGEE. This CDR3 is CASTPATEAFF. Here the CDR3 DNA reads TGTGCCAGCACCCCGGCGACTGAAGCTTTCTTT.

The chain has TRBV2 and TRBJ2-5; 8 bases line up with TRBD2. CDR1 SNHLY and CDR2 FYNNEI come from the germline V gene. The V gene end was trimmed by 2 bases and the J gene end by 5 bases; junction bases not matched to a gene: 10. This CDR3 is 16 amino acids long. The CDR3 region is CASSEPQRTSKETQYF. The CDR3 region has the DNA TGTGCCAGCAGTGAACCACAACGGACTAGCAAGGAGACCCAGTACTTC.

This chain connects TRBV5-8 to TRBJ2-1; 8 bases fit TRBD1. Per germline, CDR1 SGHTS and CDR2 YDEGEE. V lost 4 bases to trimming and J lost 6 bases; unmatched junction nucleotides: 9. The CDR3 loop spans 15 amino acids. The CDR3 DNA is TGTGCCAGCAGCCTTGGGACAGGACTCGGCAATGAGCAGTTCTTC. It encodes CASSLGTGLGNEQFF.

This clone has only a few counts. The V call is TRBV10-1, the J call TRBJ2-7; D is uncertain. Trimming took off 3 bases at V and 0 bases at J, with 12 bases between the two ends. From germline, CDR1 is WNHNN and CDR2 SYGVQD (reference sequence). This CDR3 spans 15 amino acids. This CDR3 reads CASSESGFSSYEQYF. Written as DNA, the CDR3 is TGCGCCAGCAGTGAAAGTGGCTTCAGCTCCTACGAGCAGTACTTC.

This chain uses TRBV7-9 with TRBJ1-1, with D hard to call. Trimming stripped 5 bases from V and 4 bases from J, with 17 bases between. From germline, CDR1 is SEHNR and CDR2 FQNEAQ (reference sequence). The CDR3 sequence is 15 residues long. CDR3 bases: TGTGCCAGCAGCCCATCTACGGTCCTCAGCACTGAAGCTTTCTTT. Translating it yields CASSPSTVLSTEAFF.

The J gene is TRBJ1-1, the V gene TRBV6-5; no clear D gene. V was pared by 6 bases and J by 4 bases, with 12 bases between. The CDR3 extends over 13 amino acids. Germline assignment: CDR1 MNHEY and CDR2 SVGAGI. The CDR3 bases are TGTGCCAGCAGGATACTTGATATCACTGAAGCTTTCTTT. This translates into CASRILDITEAFF.